These 20 T cell receptor beta chains were all obtained from the same sample, sequenced in a study of neurological immune-mediated disorders. TCRdb ran MiXCR on the 5' RACE reads and lists one entry per CDR3 protein. The sample has roughly 60,000 distinct CDR3 sequences; roughly 10% are singletons. Time point of the sample: longitudinal time-point 2. The sample comprised PBMCs. The source of these receptors is a man aged 25 to 40 in good health.

This clonotype was found many times. The J gene is TRBJ1-2, the V gene TRBV28; 7 bases match TRBD1. Germline assignment: CDR1 MDHEN and CDR2 SYDVKM. The CDR3 sequence is 17 residues long. After removal of 7 bases from V and 0 bases from J, the junction contained 14 bases not matched to a gene. CDR3 in DNA: TGTGCCAGCATCCCGGGGGACAGCGGGGGGTCTAACTATGGCTACACCTTC. Its protein product is CASIPGDSGGSNYGYTF.

This clonotype has at least ten counts. The rearrangement links TRBV9 to TRBJ2-7; D might be TRBD2 (6 bases). V lost 0 bases and J 1 base, leaving 14 bases between the germline ends. The CDR3 is 16 residues long. The germline V gene encodes CDR1 SGDLS and CDR2 YYNGEE. This chain's CDR3 is CASSVGDLGGSYEQYF. For the CDR3, the DNA is TGTGCCAGCAGCGTAGGCGACCTGGGGGGTTCCTACGAGCAGTACTTC.

This clonotype was observed at least ten times. The V gene is TRBV5-1, the J gene TRBJ2-2; D is uncertain. CDR3 length: 16 residues. Trimming shortened V by 1 base and J by 0 bases, and 10 bases separated the two germline ends. The germline gives CDR1 SGHRS, CDR2 YFSETQ. CDR3 DNA sequence: TGCGCCAGCAGCTTGCAGACGTTCGCGAACACCGGGGAGCTGTTTTTT. Its protein is CASSLQTFANTGELFF.

This clonotype was picked up many times. The rearrangement uses TRBV2 and TRBJ2-1; the D gene is possibly TRBD2 (6 bases). Deletions cut 1 base from V and 6 bases from J, with 10 bases between. Looked up from germline, CDR1 is SNHLY and CDR2 is FYNNEI. This CDR3 spans 14 amino acids. The CDR3 DNA reads TGTGCCAGCAGTGAAGGGGGACTGTTCAATGAGCAGTTCTTC. Amino acids: CASSEGGLFNEQFF.

This clonotype was observed many times. For the CDR3, the DNA is TGTGCCAGCAGCCAAGACTGGGGATACGAGCAGTACTTC. This gives the protein CASSQDWGYEQYF. The chain carries TRBV4-2 and TRBJ2-7; D call uncertain. V lost 0 bases to trimming and J lost 4 bases, with 7 bases between them. Per the germline V gene, CDR1 is LGHNA and CDR2 is YNFKEQ. The CDR3 contains 13 residues.

This clonotype was detected ten times or more. This chain connects TRBV5-1 to TRBJ2-3; 7 bases map to TRBD2. This CDR3 region has 15 residues. Trimming cost V 2 bases and J 0 bases; bases outside gene matches: 3. CDR1 is SGHRS, CDR2 YFSETQ, per germline. In nucleotides, the CDR3 is TGCGCCAGCAGCTTAAGCGGGGATAGCACAGATACGCAGTATTTT. It translates to CASSLSGDSTDTQYF.

Points on this clonotype: Mismatch with germline at one junction end may stem from a read error. The chain uses TRBV11-2 and TRBJ2-7; D is perhaps TRBD1 or TRBD2 (5 bases each). The CDR3 contains 16 residues. Germline assignment: CDR1 SGHAT and CDR2 FQNNGV. The CDR3 protein is CDSSRSHGGTPYDQYF. Here the CDR3 DNA reads TGTGACAGCAGCCGATCGCATGGGGGAACACCCTACGATCAGTACTTC.

This clonotype showed up many times. This chain links TRBV12-3 or TRBV12-4 with TRBJ2-7, with D perhaps matching TRBD1 (6 bases). This CDR3 has 14 amino acids. Trimming stripped 6 bases from V and 3 bases from J, with 15 bases between. CDR3 region: CASSPWEGGYEQYF. In nucleotides, the CDR3 is TGTGCCAGCAGCCCCTGGGAAGGGGGCTACGAGCAGTACTTC.

The table lists this clonotype with many counts. CDR3 residues: CASSLLGQGADTQYF. Here the CDR3 DNA reads TGTGCCAGCAGTTTGTTGGGCCAGGGAGCAGATACGCAGTATTTT. The chain employs TRBV28 and TRBJ2-3; D could derive from TRBD1 or TRBD2 (5 bases each). Trimming took off 3 bases at V and 4 bases at J, with 14 bases between the two ends. This CDR3 region has 15 residues. Germline V gene data show CDR1 as MDHEN and CDR2 as SYDVKM. The whole variable domain, remainder taken from reference TRBV28 and TRBJ2-3, is DVKVTQSSRYLVKRTGEKVFLECVQDMDHENMFWYRQDPGLGLRLIYFSYDVKMKEKGDIPEGYSVSREKKERFSLILESASTNQTSMYLCASSLLGQGADTQYFGPGTRLTVL.

In its sample, this clonotype ranks as large (0.1 to 1%). The chain uses TRBV7-3 and TRBJ2-3; D is unresolved. Trimming stripped 4 bases from V and 1 base from J, with 9 bases between. The CDR3 is 14 amino acids. Germline V gene data show CDR1 as SGHTA and CDR2 as FQGTGA. CDR3 nucleotide sequence: TGTGCCAGCAGCTCCGTGGTGGGCACAGATACGCAGTATTTT. Its translation is CASSSVVGTDTQYF.

There are many counts of this clonotype. CDR3: CASSPQPGANVLTF. The CDR3 DNA sequence: TGTGCCAGCAGCCCCCAGCCTGGGGCCAACGTCCTGACTTTC. This chain joins TRBV7-3 and TRBJ2-6; D unresolved. V lost 5 bases to trimming and J lost 2 bases, with 7 bases between them. The CDR3 contains 14 residues. Germline V gene data show CDR1 as SGHTA and CDR2 as FQGTGA.

To note about this clonotype: One end of the junction varies from germline; a read error may be responsible. This sequence joins TRBV18 and TRBJ2-7; maybe TRBD1 (6 bases). This CDR3 region has 14 residues. Germline CDR1 reads KGHSH; CDR2 reads LQKENI. CDR3: CASPPRTENYEQYF. For the CDR3, the DNA is TGTGCCAGCCCACCGCGGACAGAAAACTACGAGCAGTACTTC.

This clonotype has at least ten counts. The chain couples TRBV3-1 to TRBJ2-1; TRBD2 agrees at 7 bases. With V trimmed by 4 bases and J by 7 bases, 13 bases remained unmatched. The CDR3 runs to 16 residues. Germline assignment: CDR1 LGHDT and CDR2 YNNKEL (reference sequence). CDR3 sequence reads: CASSREAGTVINEQFF. The CDR3 DNA reads TGTGCCAGCAGCCGGGAAGCGGGAACGGTCATTAATGAGCAGTTCTTC.

Many counts were recorded for this clonotype. The V and J genes are TRBV12-3 or TRBV12-4 and TRBJ2-1; a weak D match, TRBD1 (7 bases). This CDR3 is 16 amino acids long. V dropped 4 bases and J dropped 8 bases, with 21 bases sitting between them. Here the CDR3 DNA reads TGTGCCAGCAGTTCCCCCGCGGGACAGATGACACATGAGCAGTTCTTC. Amino acid sequence: CASSSPAGQMTHEQFF.

This clonotype was picked up many times. The chain joins TRBV7-6 to TRBJ2-7, with 10 bases identical to TRBD2. With V trimmed by 3 bases and J by 5 bases, 13 bases remained unmatched. Germline CDR1 SGHVS, CDR2 FNYEAQ. The CDR3 runs 17 residues. CDR3 DNA sequence: TGTGCCAGCAGCTTCGGCGGGACAGCCGGGACTAGCGACGAGCAGTACTTC. This codes for CASSFGGTAGTSDEQYF.

The chain carries TRBV24-1 and TRBJ2-5; 8 positions agree with TRBD1. The CDR3 sequence is 15 residues long. The germline V gene has CDR1 KGHDR and CDR2 SFDVKD. Germline trimming cut 5 bases from V and 4 bases from J; bases unmatched to any gene: 8. The CDR3 protein is CATSAWTGYLETQYF. The CDR3 DNA sequence: TGTGCCACCAGTGCCTGGACAGGGTACCTAGAGACCCAGTACTTC.

This clonotype has a count of ten or more. The V call is TRBV4-2, the J call TRBJ2-3; 8 bases are a match to TRBD2. The germline V gene encodes CDR1 LGHNA and CDR2 YNFKEQ. V trimming: 3 bases; J trimming: 5 bases; junction bases outside the gene matches: 16. The CDR3 is 18 residues long. The CDR3 DNA follows: TGTGCCAGCAGCCATCCCTTCGGAGTGCGGGAGGTGGGAGATACGCAGTATTTT. It translates to CASSHPFGVREVGDTQYF.

This chain links TRBV4-2 with TRBJ2-7; 7 bases line up with TRBD2. The CDR3 totals 17 residues. J gave up 0 bases and V 2 bases, and 10 bases lay outside the gene matches. Germline V gene data show CDR1 as LGHNA and CDR2 as YNFKEQ. CDR3 amino acids: CASSQTLADPVSYEQYF. CDR3 DNA: TGTGCCAGCAGCCAAACCCTAGCGGACCCGGTCTCCTACGAGCAGTACTTC.

In this sample, this clonotype turned up many times. This chain connects TRBV7-3 to TRBJ2-5, with 7 bases aligning to TRBD1. The trim removed 4 bases at V and 5 bases at J, leaving 7 bases unmatched. The germline V gene encodes CDR1 SGHTA and CDR2 FQGTGA. The CDR3 covers 14 residues. The CDR3 here is CASSSDRFGETQYF. CDR3 in DNA: TGTGCCAGCAGCTCGGACAGGTTTGGGGAGACCCAGTACTTC. Full variable domain (rest looked up from reference TRBV7-3 and TRBJ2-5): GAGVSQTPSNKVTEKGKYVELRCDPISGHTALYWYRQSLGQGPEFLIYFQGTGAADDSGLPNDRFFAVRPEGSVSTLKIQRTERGDSAVYLCASSSDRFGETQYFGPGTRLLVL.

This clonotype was picked up many times. This chain's CDR3 is CSASMRYNEQFF. DNA for the CDR3: TGCAGTGCTAGTATGAGATACAATGAGCAGTTCTTC. The chain employs TRBV20-1 and TRBJ2-1; D unresolved. CDR3 length equals 12 residues. Germline values: CDR1 DFQATT, CDR2 SNEGSKA (reference sequence). V was trimmed by 3 bases and J by 4 bases, leaving 7 bases between them.